What follows describes a single TCR beta chain. This clone was counted a single time. Its antigen is not yet known. There are no base qualities to consult, and no much larger clone falls within one base. The same CDR3 is also encoded by other DNA sequences in this sample. The data derive from a study of blood T cell repertoires in COVID-19 (dated by TCRdb to 2018 to 2021). The study in broad terms: Samples covering the acute and convalescent phases of COVID-19 were provided by collaborators in the United States, Italy and Spain. The material from the prospective study consisted of cDNA or gDNA derived from T cells, B-cell-depleted T cells, or PBMCs. Deeply sampled blood TCRbeta repertoires from subjects exposed to, actively infected with, or recovered from COVID-19 were included in the dataset. The repertoires were released in a freely available public database intended as a resource for research on the immune response to SARS-CoV-2. Samples were obtained from the ongoing ImmuneRACE study (first 160 participants) and from some 1,200 subjects provided by 6 global collaborators. Nearly every sample came with metadata listing a de-identified subject ID, COVID-19 status, age in years and sex. Where available, HLA class I and class II types were taken from metadata supplied by the sample provider and were not determined by assay-based typing. On the study overall, not on this receptor specifically: Clinical and demographic metadata were provided uncurated, with the amount varying by source and participant.

Via the germline V gene (reference sequence), CDR1 is LNHDA and CDR2 SQIVND. Trimmed from V: 4 bases; trimmed from J: 3 bases; junction bases lacking a gene match: 6. The CDR3 goes from the cysteine to the phenylalanine over 14 residues. The DNA shown is the 42-base CDR3, in frame from base 1. Enrolling through a virtual design, the prospective study's participants ranged in age from roughly 18 to 95 years and lived across around 25 United States geographic areas. In the prospective study, participants were assigned to cohorts based on the clinical history participants reported in a screening survey and a study questionnaire. In the prospective study, whole blood, serum and a nasopharyngeal or oropharyngeal swab were collected from each participant by mobile phlebotomists. Additional blood draws and questionnaires over an approximately two-month period could optionally be provided by prospective study participants. Blood samples from the prospective study were shipped frozen or at room temperature prior to DNA extraction.

TCRbeta CDR3 regions were amplified from genomic DNA by means of the immunoSEQ Assay, a bias-controlled multiplex PCR. The original methods were these. Nucleated cell counts per sample were estimated from amplification of reference gene primers within the assay. To quantify the absolute abundance of each unique TCRbeta CDR3 rearrangement, sequence reads were collapsed and filtered. For each sample, productive Simpson clonality was calculated as the square root of Simpson's diversity index over productive rearrangements. This immuneACCESS table, as held by TCRdb, lists in-frame sequences with V and J called but not all clones. Of the missing ones, under half trace to an unresolved V gene in checked studies; the others have no known cause. That table is the source of V, J and clone size, and D and trimming were worked out from the DNA. In this sample the table shows 300,000 to 500,000 clones, roughly 90% of which occur a single time. The ten largest clonotypes hold over 0.9% of the sample.

The sequence is built from TRBV19 and TRBJ2-7, with 7 middle bases fitting TRBD1. This TCR came from a woman in her twenties or thirties with acute COVID-19. Sequenced material: PBMCs or T cells enriched from blood (not recorded which). The CDR3 protein: CASSTPGTVYEQYF. The DNA sequence is TGTGCCAGTAGTACCCCCGGGACAGTCTACGAGCAGTACTTC.